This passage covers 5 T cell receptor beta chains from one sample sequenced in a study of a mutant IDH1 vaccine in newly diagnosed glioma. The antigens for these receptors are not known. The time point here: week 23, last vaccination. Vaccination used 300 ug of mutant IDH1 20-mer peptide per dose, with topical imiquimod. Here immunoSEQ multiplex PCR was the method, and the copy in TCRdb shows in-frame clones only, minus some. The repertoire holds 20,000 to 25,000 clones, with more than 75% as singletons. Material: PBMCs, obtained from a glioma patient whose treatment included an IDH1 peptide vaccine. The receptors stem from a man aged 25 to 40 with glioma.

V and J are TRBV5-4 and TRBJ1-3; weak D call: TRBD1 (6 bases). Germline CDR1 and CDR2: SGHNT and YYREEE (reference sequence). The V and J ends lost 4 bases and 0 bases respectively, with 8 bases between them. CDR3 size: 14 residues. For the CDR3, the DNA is TGTGCCAGCAGCCCCAGGGGCTCTGGAAACACCATATATTTT. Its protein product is CASSPRGSGNTIYF.

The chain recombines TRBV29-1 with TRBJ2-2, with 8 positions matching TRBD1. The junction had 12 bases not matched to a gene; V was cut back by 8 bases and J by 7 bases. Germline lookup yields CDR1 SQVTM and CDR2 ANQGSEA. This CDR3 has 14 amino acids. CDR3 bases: TGCAGCTTAATCAGGGGGCGTCGTCACGGGGAGCTGTTTTTT. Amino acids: CSLIRGRRHGELFF.

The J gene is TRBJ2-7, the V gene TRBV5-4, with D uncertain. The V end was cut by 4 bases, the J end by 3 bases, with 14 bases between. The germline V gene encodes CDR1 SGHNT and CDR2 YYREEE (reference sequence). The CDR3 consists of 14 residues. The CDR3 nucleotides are TGTGCCAGCAGCCCGGATGTAGCCCTCTACGAGCAGTACTTC. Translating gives CASSPDVALYEQYF.

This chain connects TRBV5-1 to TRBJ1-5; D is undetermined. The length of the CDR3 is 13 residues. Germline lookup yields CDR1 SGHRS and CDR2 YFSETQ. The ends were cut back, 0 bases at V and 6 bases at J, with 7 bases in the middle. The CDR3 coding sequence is TGCGCCAGCAGCTTGGATATCGGTCAGCCCCAGCATTTT. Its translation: CASSLDIGQPQHF. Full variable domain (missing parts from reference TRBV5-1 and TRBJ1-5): KAGVTQTPRYLIKTRGQQVTLSCSPISGHRSVSWYQQTPGQGLQFLFEYFSETQRNKGNFPGRFSGRQFSNSRSEMNVSTLELGDSALYLCASSLDIGQPQHFGDGTRLSIL.

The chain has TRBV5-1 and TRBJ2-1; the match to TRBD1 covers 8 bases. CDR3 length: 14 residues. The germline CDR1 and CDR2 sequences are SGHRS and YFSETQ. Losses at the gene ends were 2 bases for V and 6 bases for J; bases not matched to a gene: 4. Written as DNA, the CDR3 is TGCGCCAGCAGCTTTGGACAGGGACGCAATGAGCAGTTCTTC. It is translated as CASSFGQGRNEQFF.